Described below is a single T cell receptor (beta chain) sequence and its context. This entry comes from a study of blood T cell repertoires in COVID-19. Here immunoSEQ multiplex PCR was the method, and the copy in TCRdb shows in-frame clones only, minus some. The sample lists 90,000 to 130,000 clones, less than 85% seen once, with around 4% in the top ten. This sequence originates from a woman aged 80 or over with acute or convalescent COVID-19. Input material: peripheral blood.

The CDR3: CASSLKGDPYEQYF. The CDR3 DNA reads as TGTGCCAGCAGCTTAAAGGGGGACCCCTACGAGCAGTACTTC. The genes are TRBV13 and TRBJ2-7; tentative D call: TRBD1 (6 bases). The germline V gene has CDR1 PRHDT and CDR2 FYEKMQ (reference sequence). The CDR3 is made up of 14 amino acids. V lost 2 bases to trimming and J lost 2 bases, with 10 bases between them.